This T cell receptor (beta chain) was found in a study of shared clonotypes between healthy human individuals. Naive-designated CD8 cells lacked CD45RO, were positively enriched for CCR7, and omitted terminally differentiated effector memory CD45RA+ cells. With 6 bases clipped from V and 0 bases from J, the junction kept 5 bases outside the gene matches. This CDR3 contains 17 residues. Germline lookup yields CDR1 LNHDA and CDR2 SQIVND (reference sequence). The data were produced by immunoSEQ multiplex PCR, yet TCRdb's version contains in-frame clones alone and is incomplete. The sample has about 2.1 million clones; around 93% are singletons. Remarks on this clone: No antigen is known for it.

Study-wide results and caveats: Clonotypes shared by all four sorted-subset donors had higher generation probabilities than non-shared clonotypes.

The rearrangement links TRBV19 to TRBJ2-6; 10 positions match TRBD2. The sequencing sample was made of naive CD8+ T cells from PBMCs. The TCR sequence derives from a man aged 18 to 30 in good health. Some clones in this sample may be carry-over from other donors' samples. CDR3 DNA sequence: TGTGCCAGTAGCCGGACTAGCGGTTTCTCTGGGGCCAACGTCCTGACTTTC. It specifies CASSRTSGFSGANVLTF.